A single TCR beta chain is shown here with its context. This sample's treatment: oral pan-JAK inhibitor, 5-10 mg twice daily. Following extraction, RNA underwent reverse transcription to cDNA, which served as the sequencing template. Assay: immunoSEQ multiplex PCR; the TCRdb copy retains only in-frame clones and omits some. The table includes under 200,000 clones, around 71% detected once. The sample comes from a study of CD8+ T cells in alopecia areata. CDR1 MNHEY and CDR2 SVGAGI come from the germline V gene. This CDR3 is 13 amino acids long. Trimming removed 4 bases from V and 3 bases from J, with 9 bases in between.

This chain uses TRBV6-5 with TRBJ1-1; no clear D. The TCR originated in a human donor with alopecia areata. This specimen was CD4+ T cells sorted from blood, taken at week 4, from a patient treated with tofacitinib. CDR3 loop: CASSLDGYTEAFF. CDR3 bases: TGTGCCAGCAGTTTAGACGGTTACACTGAAGCTTTCTTT.